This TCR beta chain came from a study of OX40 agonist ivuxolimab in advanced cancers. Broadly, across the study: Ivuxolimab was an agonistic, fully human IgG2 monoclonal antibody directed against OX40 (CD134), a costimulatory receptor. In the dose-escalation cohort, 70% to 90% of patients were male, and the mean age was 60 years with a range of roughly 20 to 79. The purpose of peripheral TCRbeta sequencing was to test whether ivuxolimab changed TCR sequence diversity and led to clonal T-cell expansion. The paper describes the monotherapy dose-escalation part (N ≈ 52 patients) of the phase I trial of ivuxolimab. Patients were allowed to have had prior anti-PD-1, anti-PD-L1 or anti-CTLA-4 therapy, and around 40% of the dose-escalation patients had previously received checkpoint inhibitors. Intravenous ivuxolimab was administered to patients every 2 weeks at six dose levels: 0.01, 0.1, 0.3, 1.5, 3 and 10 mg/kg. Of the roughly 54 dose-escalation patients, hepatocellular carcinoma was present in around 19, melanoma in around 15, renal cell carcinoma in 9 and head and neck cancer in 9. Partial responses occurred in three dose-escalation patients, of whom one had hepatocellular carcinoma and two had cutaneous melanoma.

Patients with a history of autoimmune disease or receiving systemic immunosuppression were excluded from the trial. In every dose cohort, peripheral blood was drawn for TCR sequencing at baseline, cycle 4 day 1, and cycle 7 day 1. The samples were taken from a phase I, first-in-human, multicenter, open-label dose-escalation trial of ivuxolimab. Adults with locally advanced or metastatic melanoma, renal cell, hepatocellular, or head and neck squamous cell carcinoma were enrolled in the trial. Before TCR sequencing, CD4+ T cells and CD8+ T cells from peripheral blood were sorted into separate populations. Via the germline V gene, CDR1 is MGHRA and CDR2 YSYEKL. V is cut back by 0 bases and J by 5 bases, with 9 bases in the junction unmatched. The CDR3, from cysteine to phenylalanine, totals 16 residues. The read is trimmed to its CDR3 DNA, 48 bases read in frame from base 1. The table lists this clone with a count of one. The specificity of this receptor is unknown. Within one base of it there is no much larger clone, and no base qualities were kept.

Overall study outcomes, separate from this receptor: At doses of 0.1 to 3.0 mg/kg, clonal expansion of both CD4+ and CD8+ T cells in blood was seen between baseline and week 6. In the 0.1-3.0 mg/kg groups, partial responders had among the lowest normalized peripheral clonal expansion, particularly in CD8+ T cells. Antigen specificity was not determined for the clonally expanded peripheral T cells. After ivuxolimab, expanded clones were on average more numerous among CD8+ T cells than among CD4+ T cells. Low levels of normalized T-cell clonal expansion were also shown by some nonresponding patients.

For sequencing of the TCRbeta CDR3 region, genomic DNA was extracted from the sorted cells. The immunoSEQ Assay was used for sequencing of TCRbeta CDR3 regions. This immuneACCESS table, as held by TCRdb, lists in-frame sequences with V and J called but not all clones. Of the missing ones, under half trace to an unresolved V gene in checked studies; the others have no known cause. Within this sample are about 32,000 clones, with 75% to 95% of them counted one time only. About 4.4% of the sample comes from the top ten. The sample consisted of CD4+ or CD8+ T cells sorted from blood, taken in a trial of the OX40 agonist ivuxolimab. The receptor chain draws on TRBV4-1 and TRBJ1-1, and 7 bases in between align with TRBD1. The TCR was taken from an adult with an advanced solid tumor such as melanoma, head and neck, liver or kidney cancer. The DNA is TGCGCCAGCAGCCAAGACCTGGGACAGTGGGCAACTGAAGCTTTCTTT. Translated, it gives CASSQDLGQWATEAFF.